These 2 T cell receptor beta chains were all obtained from the same sample, sequenced in a study of cytomegalovirus exposure and HLA in healthy donors. 13 Jbeta primers and 60 Vbeta primers were used for the PCR. Assay used: immunoSEQ multiplex PCR; TCRdb lists only in-frame clones, some missing. The repertoire holds under 200,000 clones, with approximately 80% as singletons. The source material was PBMCs. Every receptor here comes from a female donor in good health and CMV-seronegative.

This clone was seen only a few times. This chain joins TRBV29-1 and TRBJ2-5; D not certain. Trimming left V 7 bases short and J 5 bases short, with 14 bases between. Germline V lookup: CDR1 SQVTM, CDR2 ANQGSEA. This CDR3 has 12 amino acids. The CDR3 loop reads CSGVPGDETQYF. CDR3 nucleotides: TGCAGCGGTGTCCCAGGCGACGAGACCCAGTACTTC.

The chain employs TRBV30 and TRBJ1-2; D gene ambiguous. The CDR3 is made up of 15 amino acids. V lost 0 bases to trimming and J lost 3 bases, with 14 bases between them. From germline, CDR1 is GTSNPN and CDR2 SVGIG (reference sequence). CDR3 in DNA: TGTGCCTGGAGTGTACCGGGCCTGAGGGACTATGGCTACACCTTC. This translates into CAWSVPGLRDYGYTF.